This is a list of T cell receptor beta chains from one sample in a study of T cells in Graves' hyperthyroidism and ophthalmopathy. Via MiXCR, TCRdb re-called the multiplex PCR reads, giving one row per CDR3 protein. The table includes about 400,000 distinct CDR3 sequences, 15% to 19% detected once. Sequences were obtained from blood. The receptors come from a woman aged 18-29 years with Graves' hyperthyroidism that later progressed to Graves' ophthalmopathy. CDR3s include the opening cysteine and the closing phenylalanine or tryptophan. The order of the fields is V gene, D gene, clone size, J gene, CDR3 length, CDR3 protein, CDR3 DNA. D genes are given only for firm matches. Expanded clones are given a class, and other clones once, few, many or no size at all.

v_call: TRBV4-2; d_call: TRBD1; clone_size: many; j_call: TRBJ2-5; cdr3_length: 15; cdr3_aa: CASSQGGQGQETQYF; cdr3_nt: TGTGCCAGCAGCCAAGGGGGACAGGGTCAAGAGACCCAGTACTTC
v_call: TRBV28; d_call: TRBD1; clone_size: many; j_call: TRBJ1-2; cdr3_length: 15; cdr3_aa: CASSLIATGGGGYTF; cdr3_nt: TGTGCCAGCAGTTTGATCGCCACAGGGGGCGGCGGCTACACCTTC
v_call: TRBV7-9; d_call: TRBD2; clone_size: NA; j_call: TRBJ2-3; cdr3_length: 17; cdr3_aa: CASSLTLTSDSTDTQYF; cdr3_nt: TGTGCCAGCAGCTTGACCTTGACTAGCGATAGCACAGATACGCAGTATTTT
v_call: TRBV7-6; d_call: TRBD2; clone_size: NA; j_call: TRBJ2-2; cdr3_length: 16; cdr3_aa: CASRVAGGPNTGELFF; cdr3_nt: TGTGCCAGCAGGGTAGCGGGAGGGCCGAACACCGGGGAGCTGTTTTTT
v_call: TRBV4-1; d_call: TRBD2; clone_size: NA; j_call: TRBJ2-1; cdr3_length: 17; cdr3_aa: CASSQAGLAGAENEQFF; cdr3_nt: TGCGCCAGCAGCCAAGCGGGACTAGCGGGAGCGGAAAATGAGCAGTTCTTC
v_call: TRBV12-3/TRBV12-4; d_call: NA; clone_size: NA; j_call: TRBJ1-4; cdr3_length: 13; cdr3_aa: CASRNASNEKLFF; cdr3_nt: TGTGCCAGCAGAAATGCAAGTAATGAAAAACTGTTTTTT
v_call: TRBV6-1; d_call: TRBD1; clone_size: many; j_call: TRBJ2-1; cdr3_length: 15; cdr3_aa: CASSEGQFSYNEQFF; cdr3_nt: TGTGCCAGCAGTGAGGGACAGTTCTCCTACAATGAGCAGTTCTTC
v_call: TRBV29-1; d_call: NA; clone_size: many; j_call: TRBJ2-1; cdr3_length: 14; cdr3_aa: CSVERTEGYNEQFF; cdr3_nt: TGCAGCGTTGAAAGGACAGAGGGCTACAATGAGCAGTTCTTC
v_call: TRBV6-5; d_call: NA; clone_size: few; j_call: TRBJ2-1; cdr3_length: 19; cdr3_aa: CASSYSPGASLLTDNEQFF; cdr3_nt: TGTGCCAGCAGTTACTCTCCGGGGGCGTCCCTCCTAACTGACAATGAGCAGTTCTTC
v_call: TRBV6-1; d_call: TRBD1; clone_size: NA; j_call: TRBJ2-5; cdr3_length: 13; cdr3_aa: CASAGQVSETQYF; cdr3_nt: TGTGCCAGCGCGGGACAGGTGTCCGAGACCCAGTACTTC
v_call: TRBV3-1; d_call: NA; clone_size: many; j_call: TRBJ1-1; cdr3_length: 12; cdr3_aa: CASSQGKGEAFF; cdr3_nt: TGTGCCAGCAGCCAAGGTAAAGGTGAAGCTTTCTTT
v_call: TRBV14; d_call: NA; clone_size: few; j_call: TRBJ1-1; cdr3_length: 14; cdr3_aa: CASSPGALNTEAFF; cdr3_nt: TGTGCCAGCAGCCCAGGGGCCCTGAACACTGAAGCTTTCTTT
v_call: TRBV20-1; d_call: NA; clone_size: many; j_call: TRBJ1-5; cdr3_length: 13; cdr3_aa: CSAMGGANQPQHF; cdr3_nt: TGCAGTGCTATGGGTGGTGCGAATCAGCCCCAGCATTTT
v_call: TRBV11-2; d_call: NA; clone_size: NA; j_call: TRBJ2-7; cdr3_length: 15; cdr3_aa: CASSPHGGPAYEQYF; cdr3_nt: TGTGCCAGCAGCCCCCACGGGGGTCCCGCCTACGAGCAGTACTTC
v_call: TRBV12-3/TRBV12-4; d_call: NA; clone_size: many; j_call: TRBJ2-7; cdr3_length: 14; cdr3_aa: CASSLVPVSYEQYF; cdr3_nt: TGTGCCAGCAGTTTAGTACCGGTTTCCTACGAGCAGTACTTC
v_call: TRBV11-2; d_call: TRBD2; clone_size: many; j_call: TRBJ2-5; cdr3_length: 16; cdr3_aa: CASSLEIAGEWETQYF; cdr3_nt: TGTGCCAGCAGCTTAGAGATAGCGGGAGAGTGGGAGACCCAGTACTTC
v_call: TRBV7-8; d_call: TRBD1; clone_size: many; j_call: TRBJ2-7; cdr3_length: 15; cdr3_aa: CASSPTTGTVDEQYF; cdr3_nt: TGTGCCAGCAGCCCAACAACCGGGACAGTGGACGAGCAGTACTTC
v_call: TRBV12-5; d_call: TRBD2; clone_size: many; j_call: TRBJ2-7; cdr3_length: 13; cdr3_aa: CASHHGGFDEQYF; cdr3_nt: TGTGCTAGCCACCACGGGGGGTTTGACGAGCAGTACTTC
v_call: TRBV28; d_call: NA; clone_size: many; j_call: TRBJ2-7; cdr3_length: 14; cdr3_aa: CASTLAQGSYEQYF; cdr3_nt: TGTGCCAGCACCCTCGCACAGGGTTCCTACGAGCAGTACTTC
v_call: TRBV12-3/TRBV12-4; d_call: NA; clone_size: many; j_call: TRBJ2-5; cdr3_length: 15; cdr3_aa: CASSRWVARQETQYF; cdr3_nt: TGTGCCAGCAGTAGATGGGTCGCCAGACAAGAGACCCAGTACTTC
v_call: TRBV7-2; d_call: TRBD1; clone_size: many; j_call: TRBJ2-7; cdr3_length: 15; cdr3_aa: CASSSAGQGPYEQYF; cdr3_nt: TGTGCCAGCAGCTCCGCCGGACAGGGTCCCTACGAGCAGTACTTC
v_call: TRBV6-2/TRBV6-3; d_call: TRBD2; clone_size: many; j_call: TRBJ2-1; cdr3_length: 21; cdr3_aa: CASSYLFSRTKTSGEHNEQFF; cdr3_nt: TGTGCCAGCAGTTATCTCTTCTCTAGAACCAAGACTAGCGGGGAACACAATGAGCAGTTCTTC
v_call: TRBV12-3/TRBV12-4; d_call: NA; clone_size: many; j_call: TRBJ2-3; cdr3_length: 13; cdr3_aa: CASSRDGTDTQYF; cdr3_nt: TGTGCCAGCAGTAGGGACGGCACAGATACGCAGTATTTT
v_call: TRBV7-9; d_call: NA; clone_size: few; j_call: TRBJ2-5; cdr3_length: 15; cdr3_aa: CASSVSWTVQETQYF; cdr3_nt: TGTGCCAGCAGCGTATCATGGACAGTCCAAGAGACCCAGTACTTC
v_call: TRBV7-2; d_call: TRBD2; clone_size: NA; j_call: TRBJ2-1; cdr3_length: 15; cdr3_aa: CASSSRTSGTGEQFF; cdr3_nt: TGTGCCAGCAGCTCCCGGACTAGCGGGACCGGTGAGCAGTTCTTC
v_call: TRBV12-3/TRBV12-4; d_call: TRBD1; clone_size: many; j_call: TRBJ2-2; cdr3_length: 15; cdr3_aa: CASSLQDRRTGELFF; cdr3_nt: TGTGCCAGCAGTTTACAGGACAGGCGGACCGGGGAGCTGTTTTTT
v_call: TRBV10-3; d_call: TRBD2; clone_size: few; j_call: TRBJ2-7; cdr3_length: 16; cdr3_aa: CAISESGVAGGYEQYF; cdr3_nt: TGTGCCATCAGTGAGTCCGGGGTAGCGGGAGGGTACGAGCAGTACTTC
v_call: TRBV28; d_call: NA; clone_size: few; j_call: TRBJ2-3; cdr3_length: 14; cdr3_aa: CAIESGLRPDTQYF; cdr3_nt: TGTGCCATCGAATCAGGGTTGCGGCCAGATACGCAGTATTTT
v_call: TRBV20-1; d_call: NA; clone_size: few; j_call: TRBJ2-3; cdr3_length: 10; cdr3_aa: CSALVDTQYF; cdr3_nt: TGCAGTGCTCTAGTAGATACGCAGTATTTT